This T cell receptor beta chain was retrieved from a study of cytomegalovirus exposure and HLA in healthy donors (dated by TCRdb to the late 2010s). Regarding the study in general: In an earlier analysis of approximately 640 of the donors, under 300 Gb of sequence data and just under 120 million unique TCR beta sequences from about 190 million T cells were reported. To predict cytomegalovirus infection status, the study brought together high-throughput TCR immunosequencing, statistical association of individual TCRs with disease status, and machine learning. An early release that covered roughly 600 HLA-typed donors contained around 330 gigabases of sequencing data and some 87 million unique TCR sequences. Among the roughly 370 genotyped donors, approximately 76% belonged to the genetic ancestry cluster associated with self-reported Caucasian donors. In an earlier analysis of a few hundred of the donors, high-throughput TCR beta sequencing was used to judge whether each TCR beta V gene segment behaved as functional or pseudogenic. A later genetic analysis took genome-wide SNP genotypes for about three fifths of the 666 donors and used that subset as a discovery cohort. Four to six DR-DQ haplotypes were handled as single units for association and clustering because linkage in the cohort was strong. In addition to the first cohort of roughly 700 subjects, a separate validation cohort of 120 different subjects was used. Among 350 to 400 genotyped donors of the cohort, an average of approximately 240,000 unique TCR beta nucleotide sequences were sequenced per donor, roughly a sixth of them non-productive. A later analysis re-analyzed previously published TCR beta repertoires from roughly 630 donors and added high-resolution HLA genotyping to study TCR occurrence patterns. The number of donors typed differed by locus, with roughly 620-630 for A, B, C, DRB1 and DQB1, around 500 for DQA1, about 610 for DPA1, and some 450 for DPB1. All discovery cohort repertoires had been generated on a single sequencing platform. Rather than drawing on any new phenotypic data, the later analysis identified candidate immune exposures from TCR beta sequences and the way those sequences occurred across donors. Class I and class II HLA loci were covered by the typing at four-digit resolution. The study profiled the T cell repertoires of more than 500 subjects by immunosequencing and related them to cytomegalovirus serostatus. The aim of the study was to test whether cataloging public T cell receptors could identify signatures of past pathogen exposure. Donor age, sex, ethnicity and CMV serostatus were compiled together with the repertoire data. What the work shows at the level of the full study, not this receptor alone: The study listed 164 TCR beta chains as associated with cytomegalovirus. Because some donors lacked HLA typing at each locus, the association tests relied only on the typed subset. When HLA alleles, especially DR and DQ, strongly co-occurred, attributing TCR associations to individual alleles was difficult. The earlier analysis of fewer than 750 of the donors excluded over 15 rarely observed V segments, including chromosome 9 orphons, because counts were too low. An association between a missense DCLRE1C variant and V-gene and J-gene trimming of TCR beta chains was found in a later genetic analysis and replicated in an independent cohort. The 87-base-pair reads could not distinguish some IMGT-functional V segments, including TRBV6-2 and TRBV6-3, so those segments were excluded. According to a later analysis, TCR association rates differed among HLA loci, with DRB1 alleles showing the most associated TCRs and HLA-C alleles showing the fewest. Cytomegalovirus status was reported to be diagnosed by the classifier with high specificity and sensitivity in both the original and validation cohorts. At a false discovery rate of 0.05, a later analysis linked approximately 18,000 TCR beta sequences to specific HLA alleles. In a later analysis, HLA-associated TCR beta chains were found to be more clonally expanded and to have lower generation probabilities than equally common non-associated chains. The cohort was sequenced for TCR beta chains only, and without alpha or paired-chain data the features that could be detected were limited. Several of the top co-occurrence clusters appeared to be linked to parvovirus B19, influenza, CMV and Epstein-Barr virus, according to a later analysis. The sequencing pipeline was judged likely to have produced a cluster of highly shared sequence variants as a technical artifact. Broadly in line with IMGT annotations, most TCR beta V segments showed up in productive rearrangements about 90% or about 30% of the time in an earlier analysis of several hundred of the donors. According to the authors, the approach could potentially be generalized to other disease states and immunological phenotypes. According to a later genetic analysis, donors in an Asian-associated ancestry cluster had fewer N-insertions in productive TCRs than the approximately 700-donor mean. Correlated functional status among segregating V segments might be attributable to linkage disequilibrium, but an unknown experimental factor could not be ruled out. In vitro tests confirmed that a few of the cytomegalovirus-associated TCR beta chains recognize cytomegalovirus antigens. According to a later analysis, most CMV-associated TCR beta chains appeared to be HLA-restricted, and the HLA associations seemed to be driven largely by CMV exposure. A further reported finding was that TCR beta sequences accurately predicted the HLA-A and HLA-B alleles for most subjects in the first cohort. Presence/absence analyses assumed roughly uniform sequencing depth across donors, an assumption that may not hold. Across donors, most TCR sequences were observed very rarely, whereas some public TCRs were present in many individuals. Immune exposure information for the cohort was limited to CMV serostatus.

The library was produced with the immunoSEQ multiplex PCR assay. For the multiplex PCR, a mixture combining 60 forward primers for TCR Vbeta segments and 13 reverse primers for TCR Jbeta segments was used. The CDR3 region of rearranged TCR beta genes was amplified from genomic DNA by a multiplex PCR assay. The Illumina HiSeq System was used to sequence the amplified TCR beta libraries as 87-base-pair reads. The source study handled its data this way. Across the 640 or so repertoires, a later analysis counted tens of millions of unique TCR beta chains, about 10 million of which were shared by at least two donors. Raw reads were error-corrected and collapsed into unique sequences by a nearest-neighbor algorithm in which closely related sequences were merged to remove PCR and sequencing errors. To assign V, D and J gene segments, CDR3 sequences were aligned to IMGT reference sequences. For a sequence to be retained, a match of at least six nucleotides was required to both a V gene segment and a J gene segment. Rearrangements were called productive when the CDR3 lacked stop codons and stayed in frame with V and J; all others were non-productive. CDR3 was defined according to IMGT convention as the region running from the second conserved V-encoded cysteine to the conserved J-encoded phenylalanine. The earlier analysis of some 580 of the donors excluded any sequence lacking an unambiguous match to a single V gene segment. In an earlier analysis of about 590 of the donors, a V segment was called functional when productive rearrangements were above 56.7%, and segregating when the standard deviation between donors exceeded 5%. A statistical classification framework was developed to diagnose cytomegalovirus status using the catalog of TCR beta chain sequences. V and J gene assignment, in a later analysis, came from comparing TCR nucleotide sequences with IMGT/GENE-DB human TR gene sequences. In a later analysis, CDR3 sequences and most-parsimonious VDJ recombination scenarios were assigned using the TCRdist pipeline. In a later analysis, each TCR beta chain was defined by its CDR3 amino acid sequence together with its V-gene family, and reads lacking a unique V-gene family were excluded. To address suspected cross-contamination and a sequencing artifact, a later analysis removed 592 highly shared, low-generation-probability nucleotide sequences. In a later analysis, a clonal expansion index was calculated for each public chain from normalized within-repertoire ranks of inferred template counts. Generation probabilities in a later analysis came from a VDJ recombination model fitted to out-of-frame rearrangements, and those results were checked against IGoR. In a later analysis, hypergeometric tests were used to score TCR-TCR, TCR-HLA and TCR-CMV co-occurrence, with a repertoire-size bias correction applied to TCR pairs. False discovery rates were estimated in a later analysis by permuting HLA or CMV assignments 20 times. In a later analysis, co-occurring TCRs were grouped using DBSCAN, and TCRdist sequence similarity was added for clustering within HLA-allele-positive subsets. Repertoires with fewer than 30,000 or more than 120,000 public chains were left out of co-occurrence clustering, as were four to six repertoires with anomalous nucleotide sharing. What TCRdb holds here is the immuneACCESS table cut down to in-frame rearrangements. Part of the clones is not present; checked against another copy, under half of the missing clones reflect an unresolved V gene, and the others are unexplained. V and J calls plus clone size are reproduced from that table; the DNA served to infer D and trimming. The sample table lists more than 95,000 clones, roughly 70% of them with a count of one. Of the sample, approximately 1.2% falls within the top ten clones.

The cohort consisted of some 730 healthy bone marrow donors. At the time of sampling, all cohort members were nominally healthy, though unrecorded immune exposures were likely present. The donor tested CMV seronegative and was one of the 352 seronegative cohort members. Every donor gave a peripheral blood sample, and the peripheral blood mononuclear cells from that sample were used for TCR beta sequencing. Genomic DNA was extracted from the blood cell samples with the Qiagen DNeasy Blood Extraction Kit. The cysteine opens and the phenylalanine closes a CDR3 of 17 amino acids. The DNA shown is the 51-base CDR3, in frame from base 1. CDR1 and CDR2 (SGHNT, YYREEE) derive from the germline V gene (reference sequence). From V the trimming removes 3 bases and from J it removes 1 base, while the gene matches leave 5 bases of the junction unaccounted for. As for this clone: Its specific antigen is unknown. Within one base of it there is no much larger clone, and no base qualities were kept.

The V and J genes are TRBV5-4 and TRBJ2-1; TRBD2 fits 12 bases in the junction. Sequencing was performed on PBMCs. This TCR was recovered from a man aged 35 to 55 in good health and CMV-seronegative. The sequence in DNA is TGTGCCAGCAGCTCCCTAGCGGGGGGGCCGTCCTACAATGAGCAGTTCTTC. It codes for CASSSLAGGPSYNEQFF. Where the CDR3 stops, the reference TRBV5-4 and TRBJ2-1 genes take over; the full variable domain is ETGVTQSPTHLIKTRGQQVTLRCSSQSGHNTVSWYQQALGQGPQFIFQYYREEENGRGNFPPRFSGLQFPNYSSELNVNALELDDSALYLCASSSLAGGPSYNEQFFGPGTRLTVL.